The 9 T cell receptor beta chains given below trace back to one sample, sequenced in a study of follicular helper T cells after annual influenza vaccination. Profiled with immunoSEQ multiplex PCR; TCRdb holds only in-frame clones, not every one. The sample records several thousand clones, 70% to 90% being singletons. The time point was: 2014-2015 season, 7 days after vaccination. The sequencing here drew on CXCR5+ CD38- circulating T follicular helper cells from blood, taken 7 days after influenza vaccination. Indicated subset: circulating Tfh, non-naive CD4+CXCR5+PD-1+ (ICOS+CD38+ or ICOS-CD38-). The receptors come from an adult who received the influenza vaccine.

This clone was seen a few times. Here the CDR3 reads CASSDPGQPNQPQHF. In nucleotides, the CDR3 is TGTGCCAGCAGTGACCCGGGACAGCCAAATCAGCCCCAGCATTTT. The rearrangement links TRBV6-1 to TRBJ1-5, with 7 bases aligning to TRBD1. This CDR3 has 15 amino acids. Per the germline V gene, CDR1 is MNHNS and CDR2 is SASEGT. Trimming cost V 3 bases and J 4 bases; bases outside gene matches: 6.

The chain carries TRBV28 and TRBJ2-3, with D possibly called TRBD1 or TRBD2 (5 bases each). V shed 5 bases and J shed 6 bases, with 18 bases lying between them. CDR1 is MDHEN and CDR2 is SYDVKM in the germline V gene. CDR3 length: 15 residues. The chain's CDR3 is CASSAMVGVADTQYF. In nucleotides, the CDR3 is TGTGCCAGCAGTGCTATGGTGGGGGTGGCGGATACGCAGTATTTT.

J is TRBJ2-7 and V is TRBV5-1; the D is unclear. The V end was cut by 1 base, the J end by 5 bases, with 10 bases between. Germline lookup yields CDR1 SGHRS and CDR2 YFSETQ. The CDR3 contains 13 residues. The CDR3: CASSLNRGNEQYF. DNA of the CDR3: TGCGCCAGCAGCTTGAATCGCGGCAACGAGCAGTACTTC.

This sequence joins TRBV29-1 and TRBJ2-3, with D perhaps matching TRBD1 (5 bases). The germline V gene has CDR1 SQVTM and CDR2 ANQGSEA. CDR3 size: 13 residues. V lost 5 bases and J 1 base, leaving 10 bases between the germline ends. CDR3 amino acids: CSVQGVGTDTQYF. CDR3 nucleotides: TGCAGCGTTCAGGGTGTCGGCACAGATACGCAGTATTTT.

V is TRBV11-2 and J is TRBJ2-5; the D gene is possibly TRBD2 (6 bases). The CDR3 spans 14 residues. Trimming took 5 bases from V and 4 from J, leaving 14 bases between them. Germline CDR1 SGHAT, CDR2 FQNNGV. The CDR3 nucleotides read TGTGCCAGCAGCCCCAACGGGGGTCCAGAGACCCAGTACTTC. Amino acid sequence: CASSPNGGPETQYF.

The V call is TRBV19, the J call TRBJ2-3; the D is unclear. V was pared by 6 bases and J by 4 bases, with 2 bases between. The CDR3 totals 10 residues. Germline V gene data show CDR1 as LNHDA and CDR2 as SQIVND (reference sequence). The CDR3 nucleotides read TGTGCCAGTAGAGCAGATACGCAGTATTTT. Translated, it gives CASRADTQYF.

The chain uses TRBV10-3 and TRBJ2-5; weak D call: TRBD1 (5 bases). Germline V CDR1 and CDR2: ENHRY, SYGVKD. The CDR3 has 15 amino acids. The V and J ends lost 7 bases and 2 bases respectively, with 17 bases between them. The CDR3 reads CAIKSAGQGQETQYF. In nucleotides, the CDR3 is TGTGCCATCAAGTCGGCCGGGCAGGGACAAGAGACCCAGTACTTC.

V is TRBV20-1 and J is TRBJ2-4; tentatively, D is TRBD1 (5 bases). V was cut by 6 bases and J by 4 bases, with 7 bases left in between. Germline-derived CDR1 and CDR2 are DFQATT and SNEGSKA (reference sequence). The CDR3 is 11 residues long. This CDR3 is CSAQGKNIQYF. DNA of the CDR3: TGCAGTGCCCAGGGTAAAAACATTCAGTACTTC.

The chain joins TRBV19 to TRBJ2-1; TRBD2 matches at 12 bases. The CDR3 runs 15 residues. Per germline, CDR1 LNHDA and CDR2 SQIVND (reference sequence). With 3 bases clipped from V and 6 bases from J, the junction kept 3 bases outside the gene matches. CDR3 DNA sequence: TGTGCCAGTAGTATTCCGGGACTAGCGGGCAATGAGCAGTTCTTC. Encoded protein: CASSIPGLAGNEQFF.